This TCR beta chain was recovered during a study of blood T cell repertoires in COVID-19. Profiled with immunoSEQ multiplex PCR; TCRdb holds only in-frame clones, not every one. The table has about 170,000 clones, approximately 82% seen once. This CDR3 has 14 residues. Germline-derived CDR1 and CDR2 are SGHVS and FNYEAQ. The V end was cut by 2 bases, the J end by 2 bases, with 9 bases between. Participants' reported clinical history set cohort assignment. This TCR was recovered from a woman aged 50 to 60 in a cohort exposed to, infected with or recovered from COVID-19 (not recorded which). What was sequenced was PBMCs or T cells enriched from blood (not recorded which). This rearrangement joins TRBV7-6 to TRBJ2-5; D is ambiguous. Here the CDR3 reads CASSLSPNQETQYF. The CDR3, as DNA: TGTGCCAGCAGCTTATCTCCTAATCAAGAGACCCAGTACTTC.